This T cell receptor (beta chain) was captured in a study of control samples from healthy donors and cancer patients. The CDR3 spans 15 residues. Trimming took off 1 base at V and 7 bases at J, with 14 bases between the two ends. The germline gives CDR1 GTSNPN, CDR2 SVGIG (reference sequence). Measured with immunoSEQ multiplex PCR; TCRdb has only the in-frame clones, and not every one. This sample carries roughly 120,000 clones, around 89% of them seen once, and the ten largest clones take 17%. The sequencing input was blood. V is TRBV30 and J is TRBJ1-6, with D hard to call. This TCR was sampled from a woman in her fifties or sixties in good health. The CDR3 DNA follows: TGTGCCTGGAGTGGTCAAGGCTTGAGAAATTCACCCCTCCACTTT. Amino acid sequence: CAWSGQGLRNSPLHF.